The entry below gives a single T cell receptor beta chain sequence along with its context. No antigen is known for it. Within one base of it there is no much larger clone, and no base qualities were kept. The CDR3 sequence holds 15 residues, the cysteine and phenylalanine included. Only CDR3 DNA remains: 45 bases, in frame from the first base. The V and J ends are trimmed by 1 base and 0 bases, leaving 11 bases between them. Per the germline V gene, SGDLS is the CDR1 and YYNGEE is the CDR2. The record originates from a study of blood T cell repertoires in COVID-19 (TCRdb year 2020). For context, the study as a whole: The collaborator samples originated in the United States, Italy and Spain and spanned the acute and convalescent phases of COVID-19. A de-identified subject ID, COVID-19 status, age in years and sex were almost always included in the sample metadata. The prospective study material was composed of cDNA or gDNA derived from T cells, B-cell-depleted T cells, or PBMCs. The repertoires were released in a freely available public database meant as a resource for research on the immune response to SARS-CoV-2. Where available, HLA class I and class II types were obtained from metadata supplied by the sample provider rather than from assay-based typing. The samples were drawn from two sources: the first 160 participants of the ongoing ImmuneRACE study, and fewer than 1,500 subjects contributed by 6 global collaborators. Subjects who had been exposed to COVID-19, were actively infected with it, or had recovered from it provided the deeply sampled blood TCRbeta repertoires that made up the dataset.

Results and caveats for the whole study, not just this receptor: The quantity of clinical and demographic metadata differed by source and by participant and was supplied without curation.

Enrolling through a virtual design, the prospective study's participants ranged in age from roughly 18 to 95 years and lived across some 22 United States geographic areas. In the prospective study, cohorts were assigned on the basis of participant-reported clinical history obtained from a screening survey and a study questionnaire. Exposed participants had been in contact with someone with a PCR-confirmed or clinician-diagnosed COVID-19 case within 2 weeks of study entry. Each participant in the prospective study had whole blood, serum and a nasopharyngeal or oropharyngeal swab collected by mobile phlebotomists. Additional blood draws and questionnaires over an approximately two-month period could optionally be provided by prospective study participants. Before DNA extraction, blood samples from the prospective study were shipped at room temperature or frozen. TCRbeta CDR3 regions were amplified from genomic DNA by means of the immunoSEQ Assay, a bias-controlled multiplex PCR. The original pipeline was this. The number of nucleated cells in each sample was estimated from the amplification of reference gene primers within the assay. To quantify the absolute abundance of each unique TCRbeta CDR3 rearrangement, sequence reads were collapsed and filtered. Productive Simpson clonality was computed per sample as the square root of Simpson's diversity index over productive rearrangements. This is the immuneACCESS table as TCRdb keeps it, with only in-frame sequences that have V and J called. A part of the clones is gone; compared with another copy, unresolved V genes explain less than half, and the rest is unexplained. V, J and clone size are those of that table, while D and trimming were read from the DNA. The sample profile shows about 270,000 clones; under 95% of them were found once. Approximately 2.7% of the sample goes to the ten largest clones.

This sequence originates from a man aged 35 to 55 who had been exposed to COVID-19. Sequencing input: PBMCs or T cells enriched from blood (not recorded which). The rearrangement joined TRBV9 to TRBJ2-7; the D gene cannot be named for sure. The DNA sequence reads TGTGCCAGCAGCGTATCTCTCCAGGACTCCTACGAGCAGTACTTC. Protein translation: CASSVSLQDSYEQYF. Where the CDR3 stops, the reference TRBV9 and TRBJ2-7 genes take over; the full variable domain is DSGVTQTPKHLITATGQRVTLRCSPRSGDLSVYWYQQSLDQGLQFLIQYYNGEERAKGNILERFSAQQFPDLHSELNLSSLELGDSALYFCASSVSLQDSYEQYFGPGTRLTVT.